This T cell receptor beta chain comes out of a study of CD8 T cells in ankylosing spondylitis. This clonotype was counted ten times or more. Its antigen is not identified. One entry per CDR3 protein results from TCRdb running MiXCR on the 5' RACE reads. The sample shows some 140,000 distinct CDR3 sequences, around 10% of them seen only once. This CDR3 spans 15 amino acids. Germline-derived CDR1 and CDR2 are MNHNS and SASEGT. The trim removed 8 bases at V and 3 bases at J, leaving 10 bases unmatched. Study-wide findings and caveats: Researchers reportedly found disease-linked clones significantly enriched in matched ankylosing spondylitis synovial fluid. Existing reports had already noted some motif variants in reactive arthritis synovial fluid and blood. In ankylosing spondylitis blood, a motif of fewer than 10 highly homologous TCR beta variants appeared characteristic.

The chain joins TRBV6-1 to TRBJ2-1; the match to TRBD2 covers 7 bases. Sequencing was carried out using blood, either unsorted or a sorted T cell fraction (not recorded which). The sequence derives from a female donor with ankylosing spondylitis or in good health (not recorded which). In nucleotides, the CDR3 is TGTGCCAGCCTCCCCACCGGCGGGAGCTACAATGAGCAGTTCTTC. This translates into CASLPTGGSYNEQFF.